The 21 T cell receptor beta chains listed next were all sequenced from one sample in a study of blood T cell repertoires in COVID-19. Only in-frame clones appear in the TCRdb table, and some are missing; sequencing was by immunoSEQ multiplex PCR. Here the sample spans over 150,000 clones, roughly four fifths being singletons. The sequenced sample consisted of peripheral blood. The receptors come from a woman aged 55-70 years with acute or convalescent COVID-19.

The chain is built from TRBV5-1 and TRBJ1-2, with a possible D match to TRBD1 (6 bases). The CDR3 totals 14 residues. Trimming cost V 0 bases and J 4 bases, with 10 bases left between them. CDR1 and CDR2 from the germline V gene are SGHRS and YFSETQ. The CDR3, as DNA: TGCGCCAGCAGCTTGGGGGACAACGGCTATGGCTACACCTTC. As protein: CASSLGDNGYGYTF. The full variable domain, with the rest looked up from reference TRBV5-1 and TRBJ1-2, is KAGVTQTPRYLIKTRGQQVTLSCSPISGHRSVSWYQQTPGQGLQFLFEYFSETQRNKGNFPGRFSGRQFSNSRSEMNVSTLELGDSALYLCASSLGDNGYGYTFGSGTRLTVV.

The chain employs TRBV7-9 and TRBJ1-1, with D tentatively TRBD1 (5 bases). V gave up 3 bases and J gave up 0 bases, with 11 bases separating them. Germline V CDR1 and CDR2: SEHNR, FQNEAQ (reference sequence). This CDR3 has 15 residues. For the CDR3, the DNA is TGTGCCAGCAGCTTTGGGGCAGCCATGAACACTGAAGCTTTCTTT. Its protein product is CASSFGAAMNTEAFF.

This sequence joins TRBV3-1 (or the pseudogene TRBV3-2) and TRBJ1-1; D is possibly TRBD1 (5 bases). The CDR3 length is 15 residues. Germline V gene sequence: CDR1 LGHDT, CDR2 YNNKEL (reference sequence). Trimming removed 0 bases from V and 4 bases from J, with 12 bases in between. The CDR3 sequence: CASSQEGEVRTEAFF. DNA of the CDR3: TGTGCCAGCAGCCAAGAAGGGGAGGTACGCACTGAAGCTTTCTTT.

The chain couples TRBV30 to TRBJ2-7, with 8 bases lining up with TRBD2. The CDR3 length is 14 residues. V shed 5 bases, J shed 3 bases, and the junction held 9 bases outside the gene matches. Germline lookup yields CDR1 GTSNPN and CDR2 SVGIG (reference sequence). CDR3 amino acids: CAWRGGRGVYEQYF. In DNA form, the CDR3 reads TGTGCCTGGCGTGGGGGGCGGGGGGTCTACGAGCAGTACTTC.

This CDR3 reads CASSQQYTGELFF. The CDR3 DNA sequence: TGTGCCAGCAGCCAACAGTACACCGGGGAGCTGTTTTTT. This chain joins TRBV14 and TRBJ2-2, with no clear D. The CDR3 is 13 residues long. Germline loops: CDR1 SGHDN, CDR2 FVKESK. V was trimmed by 2 bases and J by 3 bases, leaving 4 bases between them.

The V call is TRBV19, the J call TRBJ2-3; TRBD2 matches at 9 bases. CDR3 length equals 16 residues. Germline lookup yields CDR1 LNHDA and CDR2 SQIVND (reference sequence). The junction had 4 bases not matched to a gene; V was cut back by 1 base and J by 2 bases. The CDR3 DNA reads as TGTGCCAGTAGTATAGTAGCGGGGGAAATCACAGATACGCAGTATTTT. Translating it yields CASSIVAGEITDTQYF.

The chain carries TRBV2 and TRBJ1-1; weak D call: TRBD1 (5 bases). Germline V gene lookup returns CDR1 SNHLY and CDR2 FYNNEI. The CDR3 is 13 amino acids. Trimming stripped 2 bases from V and 7 bases from J, with 11 bases between. In nucleotides, the CDR3 is TGTGCCAGCAGTGAACGTAGGCAGGGTGAAGCTTTCTTT. Translating it yields CASSERRQGEAFF. The whole variable domain, filled in from reference TRBV2 and TRBJ1-1, reads EPEVTQTPSHQVTQMGQEVILRCVPISNHLYFYWYRQILGQKVEFLVSFYNNEISEKSEIFDDQFSVERPDGSNFTLKIRSTKLEDSAMYFCASSERRQGEAFFGQGTRLTVV.

The chain recombines TRBV29-1 with TRBJ1-1; 7 bases match TRBD1. Germline values: CDR1 SQVTM, CDR2 ANQGSEA. The trim removed 5 bases at V and 2 bases at J, leaving 5 bases unmatched. The CDR3 is 13 residues long. In nucleotides, the CDR3 is TGCAGCGTTTATGGGGACAGCAACACTGAAGCTTTCTTT. As protein: CSVYGDSNTEAFF.

There are a few counts of this clone. The chain carries TRBV10-2 and TRBJ1-5; no definite D call. Trimming stripped 0 bases from V and 0 bases from J, with 6 bases between. The CDR3 totals 15 residues. The germline CDR1 and CDR2 sequences are WSHSY and SAAADI. In DNA form, the CDR3 reads TGCGCCAGCAGTGAGTCGTCCCGTAGCAATCAGCCCCAGCATTTT. It translates to CASSESSRSNQPQHF.

The genes are TRBV6-6 and TRBJ1-2; a weak D match, TRBD1 (6 bases). V lost 8 bases and J 8 bases, leaving 21 bases between the germline ends. CDR3 length equals 14 residues. Germline V gives CDR1 MNHNY, CDR2 SVGAGI (reference sequence). CDR3 sequence (DNA): TGTGCCAGCCTACAGGGTGGAGACTATACGGGCTACACCTTC. Translated, it gives CASLQGGDYTGYTF.

The chain is built from TRBV6-2 or TRBV6-3 and TRBJ1-5, with D possibly matching TRBD1 (5 bases). The germline gives CDR1 MNHEY, CDR2 SVGEGT. This CDR3 region has 16 residues. The germline V and J ends were trimmed by 1 base and 0 bases, with 10 bases remaining between them. This chain's CDR3 is CASSYFDSLSNQPQHF. The DNA of the CDR3 is TGTGCCAGCAGTTACTTTGACAGTCTTAGCAATCAGCCCCAGCATTTT.

J is TRBJ1-1 and V is TRBV18; D ambiguous. Germline V gene sequence: CDR1 KGHSH, CDR2 LQKENI. V lost 5 bases to trimming and J lost 1 base, with 14 bases between them. The CDR3 has 15 residues. The DNA of the CDR3 is TGTGCCAGCTCATCAACGACATCTACGAACACTGAAGCTTTCTTT. Translation gives CASSSTTSTNTEAFF.

This clone was seen only a few times. Relative to the germline gene, one junction end is altered; a read error may explain this. The chain couples TRBV3-1 (or the pseudogene TRBV3-2) to TRBJ2-3, with TRBD2 matching 10 bases. This CDR3 spans 12 amino acids. Germline assignment: CDR1 LGHDT and CDR2 YNNKEL (reference sequence). Here the CDR3 reads CASSTQRGGLNF. Written as DNA, the CDR3 is TGTGCCAGCAGCACACAGCGGGGGGGCCTGAATTTT.

This clone was detected a few times. The rearrangement joins TRBV28 to TRBJ1-6; D not resolved. V lost 10 bases, J lost 2 bases, and 9 bases lay in between. Germline CDR1 and CDR2: MDHEN and SYDVKM. There are 13 residues in the CDR3. The CDR3 DNA reads TGTGCCACTCGGACTACCTATAATTCACCCCTCCACTTT. Its protein is CATRTTYNSPLHF.

For the CDR3, the DNA is TGTGCCAGTAGGACTGTTGGGACAGGGAGTCAGCCCCAGCATTTT. Protein product: CASRTVGTGSQPQHF. The V call is TRBV19, the J call TRBJ1-5; 9 bases align to TRBD1. With 6 bases clipped from V and 6 bases from J, the junction kept 9 bases outside the gene matches. The CDR3 extends over 15 amino acids. The germline V gene has CDR1 LNHDA and CDR2 SQIVND (reference sequence).

V gene TRBV7-2 combines with J gene TRBJ2-2, with TRBD2 matching over 7 bases. Germline trimming cut 5 bases from V and 1 base from J; bases unmatched to any gene: 10. Germline V gene lookup returns CDR1 SGHTA and CDR2 FQGNSA. This CDR3 spans 17 amino acids. The CDR3 DNA sequence: TGTGCCAGCAGCCCGAATCGGGGACTATTGAACACCGGGGAGCTGTTTTTT. Residues: CASSPNRGLLNTGELFF.

The chain couples TRBV7-9 to TRBJ1-2; 11 bases line up with TRBD1. V shed 4 bases and J 5 bases; nucleotides not matched to a gene: 6. Germline V CDR1 and CDR2: SEHNR, FQNEAQ (reference sequence). This CDR3 region has 15 residues. CDR3 sequence: CASSSTGTGGYGYTF. The CDR3 DNA reads as TGTGCCAGCAGCTCGACTGGGACAGGGGGATATGGCTACACCTTC.

The rearrangement uses TRBV19 and TRBJ2-2; TRBD1 might be the D (6 bases). Germline assignment: CDR1 LNHDA and CDR2 SQIVND (reference sequence). V lost 6 bases to trimming and J lost 0 bases, with 8 bases between them. This CDR3 spans 14 amino acids. CDR3 sequence reads: CASRGTPNTGELFF. As DNA, the CDR3 is TGTGCCAGTAGGGGGACACCGAACACCGGGGAGCTGTTTTTT.

This clone was seen just once. V gene TRBV6-5 combines with J gene TRBJ2-3, with a possible D match to TRBD2 (6 bases). CDR3 length: 15 amino acids. Germline V gene data show CDR1 as MNHEY and CDR2 as SVGAGI. Trimming removed 0 bases from V and 0 bases from J, with 7 bases in between. CDR3 DNA sequence: TGTGCCAGCAGTTACTCTGGGACTAGCACAGATACGCAGTATTTT. Residues: CASSYSGTSTDTQYF.

V gene TRBV6-1 combines with J gene TRBJ1-2; TRBD1 might be the D (6 bases). V gave up 1 base and J gave up 4 bases, with 13 bases separating them. This CDR3 contains 15 residues. Germline V lookup: CDR1 MNHNS, CDR2 SASEGT. This CDR3 reads CASSEDGGQGYGYTF. CDR3 sequence (DNA): TGTGCCAGCAGTGAAGACGGGGGGCAGGGCTATGGCTACACCTTC.

This chain links TRBV7-3 with TRBJ2-2, with TRBD2 identical over 7 bases. J was trimmed by 7 bases and V by 5 bases; bases with no gene match: 4. The CDR3 has 13 amino acids. Germline-derived CDR1 and CDR2 are SGHTA and FQGTGA. The CDR3 spells CASSPQRDGELFF. In DNA, the CDR3 is TGTGCCAGCAGCCCCCAGCGGGACGGGGAGCTGTTTTTT. The full variable domain, its missing parts supplied by reference TRBV7-3 and TRBJ2-2, is GAGVSQTPSNKVTEKGKYVELRCDPISGHTALYWYRQSLGQGPEFLIYFQGTGAADDSGLPNDRFFAVRPEGSVSTLKIQRTERGDSAVYLCASSPQRDGELFFGEGSRLTVL.